These T cell receptor beta chains were read from a single sample in a study of blood T cell repertoires in COVID-19. Here immunoSEQ multiplex PCR was the method, and the copy in TCRdb shows in-frame clones only, minus some. The sample lists about 220,000 clones; 82% were seen once. The sequenced sample was peripheral blood. The receptors stem from a woman aged 70-85 years with COVID-19, enrolled during active disease. The conserved cysteine and the conserved F or W are not part of the CDR3 here. A D gene is named only where the DNA matches it firmly.

v_call,d_call,j_call,cdr3_aa
TRBV5-3,-,TRBJ1-3,ARSFHSARSYY
TRBV5-1,-,TRBJ2-3,ASSFGTPGTDTQY
TRBV20-1,-,TRBJ2-3,SASGSADTQY
TRBV27,TRBD2,TRBJ2-1,ASSLSGTSGRRKQF
TRBV27,-,TRBJ2-6,AKTGTNPYSGANVLT
TRBV7-8,TRBD2,TRBJ2-1,ASSTLAGVLEQF
TRBV5-8,TRBD2,TRBJ2-1,ASSSERGEQF
TRBV5-1,-,TRBJ2-3,ASRLENPTDTQY
TRBV16,-,TRBJ1-1,ASSLRLNTEAF
TRBV5-8,TRBD2,TRBJ2-2,ASSYILSGTREGTGELF
TRBV28,TRBD1,TRBJ2-7,ASSTGTGGLHYEQY
TRBV3-1/TRBV3-2,TRBD2,TRBJ2-2,ASSRTTTSGFTGELF
TRBV5-1,TRBD1,TRBJ1-1,ASSFLRRDRGRVTEAF
TRBV28,-,TRBJ2-6,ATRLSGANVLT
TRBV30,-,TRBJ2-2,AFQTDTGELF
TRBV28,-,TRBJ1-3,ASSLVQAPGNTIY
TRBV3-1/TRBV3-2,-,TRBJ1-5,ASSQVNRPSNQPQH
TRBV12-3/TRBV12-4,-,TRBJ2-5,ASRASKETQY
TRBV19,-,TRBJ2-7,ASSTSRGGSYEQY
TRBV6-5,-,TRBJ1-1,ASNQEGGLNTEAF
TRBV5-8,-,TRBJ2-5,ASSLTLRTHTKETQY
TRBV10-3,TRBD2,TRBJ2-1,AISDTSGDNEQF
TRBV7-2,-,TRBJ2-5,ASSWAGLIGETQY
TRBV19,-,TRBJ1-4,ASSIQGGPNEKLF
TRBV19,-,TRBJ1-3,ASSSTGGANSGNTIY